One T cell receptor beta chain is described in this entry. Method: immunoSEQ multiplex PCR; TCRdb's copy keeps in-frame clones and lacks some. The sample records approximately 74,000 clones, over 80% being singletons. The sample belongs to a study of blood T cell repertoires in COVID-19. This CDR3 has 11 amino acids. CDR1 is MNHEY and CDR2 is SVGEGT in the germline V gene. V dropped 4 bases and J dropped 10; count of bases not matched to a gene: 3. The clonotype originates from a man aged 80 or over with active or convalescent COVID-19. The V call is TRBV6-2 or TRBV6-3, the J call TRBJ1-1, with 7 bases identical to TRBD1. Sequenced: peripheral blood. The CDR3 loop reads CASSSSGGAFF. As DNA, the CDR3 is TGTGCCAGCAGTTCCTCAGGGGGAGCTTTCTTT.